A single sample gave rise to the 24 T cell receptor beta chains below, sequenced in a study of identical twins (TCRdb year 2016). The library was prepared using 5' RACE. The sequencer was an Illumina HiSeq 2000. Using fastp trimming at Q25 and MiXCR clonotype assembly, TCRdb reanalyzed the public sequencing data and kept in-frame beta chains. Duplicate CDR3 protein sequences are folded into a single record with the most common DNA and genes. In all, the sample holds under 900,000 distinct CDR3 sequences, and over 15% of those were seen once. Of the sample, about 12% falls within the top ten clones. The same sample was also studied in work on T cells expressing NK-cell markers.

The sequenced sample consisted of PBMCs. The receptors shown here come from a woman aged 18 to 35 in good health.

This clonotype has a handful of counts. The chain uses TRBV10-3 and TRBJ2-7, with 10 positions matching TRBD2. This CDR3 region has 15 residues. The V gene's germline CDR1 is ENHRY and CDR2 SYGVKD. V gave up 2 bases and J gave up 5 bases; unmatched junction bases: 6. The CDR3 bases are TGTGCCATCAGTGAGGCTAGCGGGAGATCCCACGAGCAGTACTTC. Its translation: CAISEASGRSHEQYF.

This clonotype was counted only a few times. V gene TRBV6-5 combines with J gene TRBJ1-5; D ambiguous. CDR3 length equals 13 residues. The V end was cut by 4 bases, the J end by 5 bases, with 9 bases between. CDR1 and CDR2 (germline): MNHEY, SVGAGI. CDR3: CASSLHGDQPQHF. In DNA, the CDR3 is TGTGCCAGCAGTTTGCACGGTGATCAGCCCCAGCATTTT.

This clonotype was counted many times. V gene TRBV20-1 combines with J gene TRBJ1-2; D remains unclear. Trimming took off 8 bases at V and 7 bases at J, with 17 bases between the two ends. This CDR3 has 12 residues. CDR1 DFQATT and CDR2 SNEGSKA come from the germline V gene (reference sequence). CDR3 coding DNA: TGCAGTAATTACCGGGAGTATCGTGGCTACACCTTC. Residues: CSNYREYRGYTF.

This clonotype came up a few times. The chain carries TRBV6-6 and TRBJ2-1, with D possibly being TRBD2 (5 bases). V lost 7 bases to trimming and J lost 2 bases, with 9 bases between them. Germline V gene data show CDR1 as MNHNY and CDR2 as SVGAGI (reference sequence). CDR3 length equals 13 residues. For the CDR3, the DNA is TGTGCCAGCAAGAGGGCAGCCTACAATGAGCAGTTCTTC. It specifies CASKRAAYNEQFF.

CDR3 bases: TGTGCCAGCAGTCTGGGTCAGCGGGGTGAAAAACTGTTTTTT. The encoded protein is CASSLGQRGEKLFF. The chain has TRBV2 and TRBJ1-4; no firm D call. The CDR3 has 14 amino acids. CDR1 is SNHLY and CDR2 is FYNNEI in the germline V gene. V lost 5 bases, J lost 7 bases, and 14 bases lay in between.

V is TRBV5-1 and J is TRBJ2-1, with 13 bases matching TRBD2. The CDR3 loop spans 15 amino acids. Trimming at V came to 0 bases and at J to 7 bases, leaving 1 base not matched to a gene. Germline V lookup: CDR1 SGHRS, CDR2 YFSETQ. The CDR3 DNA follows: TGCGCCAGCAGCTTGGTGACTAGCGGGAGGAATGAGCAGTTCTTC. Its translation: CASSLVTSGRNEQFF.

This clonotype showed up just a few times. V usage is TRBV6-5 and J usage is TRBJ2-2; 9 bases line up with TRBD2. The CDR3 spans 15 residues. CDR1 and CDR2 (germline): MNHEY, SVGAGI. V lost 3 bases, J lost 1 base, and 0 bases stayed unmatched. CDR3 DNA: TGTGCCAGCAGTTATAGCGGGGGGAACACCGGGGAGCTGTTTTTT. This encodes CASSYSGGNTGELFF.

This clonotype was seen more than once but under ten times. This rearrangement joins TRBV18 to TRBJ1-2; TRBD1 matches 7 bases. Germline-derived CDR1 and CDR2 are KGHSH and LQKENI. The CDR3 contains 15 residues. With 0 bases clipped from V and 3 bases from J, the junction kept 4 bases outside the gene matches. This chain's CDR3 is CASSPPGQTYYGYTF. The DNA for the CDR3 is TGTGCCAGCTCACCACCGGGACAGACTTACTATGGCTACACCTTC.

In its sample, this clonotype was seen a few times. The chain has TRBV12-3 or TRBV12-4 and TRBJ2-5; D remains ambiguous. V lost 5 bases, J lost 1 base, and 11 bases lay in between. The CDR3 is 14 residues long. The CDR3 DNA sequence: TGTGCCAGCAGTCCACAGCGAATCCAAGAGACCCAGTACTTC. Its translation is CASSPQRIQETQYF.

The gene calls are TRBV24-1 and TRBJ2-1; TRBD1 matches 11 bases. In germline, CDR1 is KGHDR, CDR2 SFDVKD. J lost 8 bases, V lost 6 bases, and 8 bases had no gene match. The CDR3 is 15 residues long. Here the CDR3 reads CATSMGQGDLDEQFF. The CDR3 nucleotides are TGTGCCACCAGTATGGGACAGGGGGATTTGGATGAGCAGTTCTTC.

This chain links TRBV9 with TRBJ2-1; D remains unclear. Looked up from germline, CDR1 is SGDLS and CDR2 is YYNGEE. V dropped 2 bases and J dropped 6 bases, with 18 bases sitting between them. CDR3 length: 16 residues. CDR3 sequence (DNA): TGTGCCAGCAGCGTGACCCCACTCGGGCAGTTCAATGAGCAGTTCTTC. Its protein product is CASSVTPLGQFNEQFF.

This chain links TRBV20-1 with TRBJ2-3; 10 bases align to TRBD2. V gave up 3 bases and J gave up 1 base; unmatched junction bases: 4. Germline V gene data show CDR1 as DFQATT and CDR2 as SNEGSKA (reference sequence). The CDR3 extends over 15 amino acids. CDR3 sequence: CSASSGTSGTDTQYF. DNA for the CDR3: TGCAGTGCTAGTTCCGGGACTAGCGGCACAGATACGCAGTATTTT.

This rearrangement joins TRBV7-8 to TRBJ1-1; tentative D call: TRBD1 (6 bases). Germline V CDR1 and CDR2: SGHVS, FQNEAQ. The V end lost 3 bases, the J end lost 4 bases, and 9 bases lay between the germline ends. This CDR3 region has 13 residues. In DNA, the CDR3 is TGTGCCAGCAGCTTCCCGGGGGCCACTGAAGCTTTCTTT. Protein: CASSFPGATEAFF.

This rearrangement joins TRBV20-1 to TRBJ2-3, with 8 nucleotides matching TRBD2. Losses at the gene ends were 4 bases for V and 2 bases for J; bases not matched to a gene: 8. This CDR3 region has 15 residues. Germline CDR1 reads DFQATT; CDR2 reads SNEGSKA (reference sequence). CDR3 bases: TGCAGTGCTACGCGGATTAGCGGGATCACAGATACGCAGTATTTT. Translated: CSATRISGITDTQYF.

The sample holds a few counts of this clonotype. The gene calls are TRBV29-1 and TRBJ2-5, with no clear D. Germline values: CDR1 SQVTM, CDR2 ANQGSEA. The length of the CDR3 is 10 residues. Trimming pared 7 bases from V and 4 bases from J, leaving 7 bases between. The CDR3 DNA reads as TGCAGCGGGGAATCAGAGACCCAGTACTTC. It encodes CSGESETQYF.

This clonotype came up a few times. V is TRBV25-1 and J is TRBJ2-1, with 8 bases aligning to TRBD2. The CDR3 is made up of 17 amino acids. CDR1 and CDR2 (germline): MGHDK, SYGVNS. J was trimmed by 0 bases and V by 4 bases; bases with no gene match: 8. The chain's CDR3 is CASSGTSGASSYNEQFF. The CDR3 DNA is TGTGCCAGCAGTGGAACTAGCGGTGCGAGCTCCTACAATGAGCAGTTCTTC.

The chain joins TRBV9 to TRBJ2-2, with 7 bases identical to TRBD2. V gave up 3 bases and J gave up 6 bases; unmatched junction bases: 5. Germline-derived CDR1 and CDR2 are SGDLS and YYNGEE. CDR3 length equals 14 residues. CDR3 region: CASSAPRGAGELFF. The DNA for the CDR3 is TGTGCCAGCAGCGCCCCTCGGGGGGCCGGGGAGCTGTTTTTT.

V usage is TRBV20-1 and J usage is TRBJ2-1, with 8 bases fitting TRBD2. Germline V gene sequence: CDR1 DFQATT, CDR2 SNEGSKA (reference sequence). V gave up 5 bases and J gave up 5 bases; unmatched junction bases: 14. The CDR3 runs 16 residues. DNA of the CDR3: TGCAGTGCTTTTCCTCACGGGACTAGTGGCGACAATGAGCAGTTCTTC. It translates to CSAFPHGTSGDNEQFF.

This clonotype was counted only a few times. The chain joins TRBV6-2 or TRBV6-3 to TRBJ1-1; unclear D gene. The germline V gene has CDR1 MNHEY and CDR2 SVGEGT. CDR3 size: 13 residues. The V end was cut by 4 bases, the J end by 3 bases, with 9 bases between. The CDR3 sequence: CASSSGVYTEAFF. The DNA of the CDR3 is TGTGCCAGCAGTTCGGGAGTTTACACTGAAGCTTTCTTT.

The genes are TRBV18 and TRBJ1-2; no firm D call. This CDR3 region has 15 residues. Between the trimmed V and J ends, which lost 3 bases and 6 bases, there was a span of 17 bases. Germline CDR1 and CDR2: KGHSH and LQKENI. CDR3 in amino acids: CASSPIRQTRDGYTF. CDR3 sequence (DNA): TGTGCCAGCTCACCCATCCGACAAACCCGAGATGGCTACACCTTC.

This clonotype was seen just once. This rearrangement joins TRBV14 to TRBJ2-5; 14 nucleotides match TRBD2. V shed 4 bases, J shed 5 bases, and the junction held 9 bases outside the gene matches. CDR1 is SGHDN and CDR2 is FVKESK in the germline V gene. This CDR3 is built from 17 residues. CDR3 DNA: TGTGCCAGCAGCCGTGGGACTAGCGGGGGAAGAGGGGAGACCCAGTACTTC. Protein sequence: CASSRGTSGGRGETQYF.

This clonotype was seen at least ten times. CDR3 coding DNA: TGTGCCAGCAGTCCGTCGGGAGGGCGCTACGAGCAGTACTTC. It is translated as CASSPSGGRYEQYF. The V call is TRBV12-3 or TRBV12-4, the J call TRBJ2-7; 8 bases fit TRBD2. This CDR3 comprises 14 residues. The trim removed 5 bases at V and 3 bases at J, leaving 6 bases unmatched.

A few counts support this clonotype. The V and J genes are TRBV6-1 and TRBJ2-6; 7 bases are a match to TRBD1. CDR1 is MNHNS, CDR2 SASEGT, per germline. V lost 5 bases, J lost 2 bases, and 3 bases stayed unmatched. This CDR3 has 15 residues. CDR3 nucleotide sequence: TGTGCCAGCAGTAAAACAGGGGCTGGGGCCAACGTCCTGACTTTC. Encoded protein: CASSKTGAGANVLTF.

The J gene is TRBJ2-3, the V gene TRBV6-5; D unresolved. Trimming left V 0 bases short and J 8 bases short, with 9 bases between. This CDR3 spans 13 amino acids. Per germline, CDR1 MNHEY and CDR2 SVGAGI. The CDR3 region is CASSYSGPLTQYF. For the CDR3, the DNA is TGTGCCAGCAGTTACTCAGGGCCACTTACGCAGTATTTT.